This is a list of T cell receptor beta chains from one sample in a study of T cell repertoires in cytomegalovirus infection. TCRdb re-called the reads with MiXCR, one entry per CDR3 protein. The top ten clones hold just under 45% of a sample with approximately 470,000 distinct CDR3 sequences, more than 40% of them seen once. The antigens these receptors bind are not known. The specimen was cultured PBMCs, collected from culture after CMV antigen stimulation. The receptor source for this set is a human donor in good health (CMV status not recorded). Some clones in this sample may be carry-over from other donors' samples. Each CDR3 is given with its conserved first and last residue. The order of the fields is J gene, clone size, D gene, CDR3 length, V gene, CDR3 protein, CDR3 DNA. D genes are given only for firm matches. Clone size appears in some rows only: once, few, many, or a class for an expanded clone.

TRBJ2-6,-,-,20,TRBV2,CASSEAGGGWATGGANVLTF,TGTGCCAGCAGTGAAGCGGGGGGAGGATGGGCTACGGGCGGGGCCAACGTCCTGACTTTC
TRBJ2-2,-,-,16,TRBV7-6,CASSAGTGPNTGELFF,TGTGCCAGCAGCGCCGGGACGGGACCGAACACCGGGGAGCTGTTTTTT
TRBJ1-2,few,TRBD1,15,TRBV6-5,CATAAPGQGVYGYTF,TGTGCCACCGCCGCCCCGGGACAGGGGGTATATGGCTACACCTTC
TRBJ2-5,once,-,13,TRBV5-6,CASSLLQAETQYF,TGTGCCAGCAGCTTGTTACAGGCCGAGACCCAGTACTTC
TRBJ1-4,-,TRBD1,15,TRBV7-2,CASSPGGGGQEKLFF,TGTGCCAGCAGTCCGGGGGGAGGGGGCCAAGAAAAACTGTTTTTT
TRBJ1-6,few,-,13,TRBV7-6,CASRTAQDSPLHF,TGTGCCAGCAGGACAGCGCAGGATTCACCCCTCCACTTT
TRBJ2-7,few,-,14,TRBV7-8,CASRALMGGYEQYF,TGTGCCAGCCGGGCGCTTATGGGAGGCTACGAGCAGTACTTC
TRBJ2-5,-,TRBD2,17,TRBV19,CASSIVQTSGYQETQYF,TGTGCCAGTAGTATAGTCCAGACTAGCGGGTACCAAGAGACCCAGTACTTC
TRBJ1-2,-,-,15,TRBV6-1,CASSEAPTDVYGYTF,TGTGCCAGCAGTGAGGCCCCGACAGACGTCTATGGCTACACCTTC
TRBJ2-7,-,TRBD2,14,TRBV18,CASSPEAGGVEQYF,TGTGCCAGCTCCCCGGAGGCGGGGGGGGTCGAGCAGTACTTC
TRBJ1-6,-,-,15,TRBV6-1,CAIILRAANTSPLHF,TGTGCCATCATTTTGAGGGCGGCAAACACTTCCCCCCTCCACTTT
TRBJ1-2,-,-,15,TRBV7-2,CASSVAGRNPYGYTF,TGTGCCAGCAGCGTAGCGGGTAGGAACCCCTATGGCTACACCTTC
TRBJ2-1,few,-,13,TRBV18,CASSPPNESEQFF,TGTGCCAGCTCACCCCCGAATGAGAGTGAGCAGTTCTTC
TRBJ1-1,-,-,13,TRBV6-1,CASRASGNTEAFF,TGTGCCAGCAGGGCCTCCGGGAACACTGAAGCTTTCTTT
TRBJ1-1,-,-,13,TRBV27,CASSLMVNTEAFF,TGTGCCAGCAGTTTGATGGTGAACACTGAAGCTTTCTTT
TRBJ2-3,few,-,12,TRBV7-2,CASSITRDTQYF,TGTGCCAGCAGCATCACACGCGATACGCAGTATTTT
TRBJ2-1,-,TRBD1,16,TRBV12-3/TRBV12-4,CASSPTGGDLYNEQFF,TGTGCCAGCAGCCCGACAGGGGGCGACCTCTACAATGAGCAGTTCTTC
TRBJ2-5,once,TRBD2,16,TRBV12-3/TRBV12-4,CASSLGGTSGRGTQYF,TGTGCCAGCAGTTTAGGGGGGACTAGCGGGCGAGGGACCCAGTACTTC
TRBJ2-7,-,TRBD1,16,TRBV28,CASSQPSRDRESGGYF,TGTGCCAGCAGCCAACCTTCCCGGGACAGGGAATCGGGGGGGTACTTC
TRBJ2-3,few,-,16,TRBV28,CASSLPVRDLTDTQYF,TGTGCCAGCAGTTTACCAGTACGTGATCTCACAGATACGCAGTATTTT
TRBJ2-1,-,-,15,TRBV5-4,CASSSVNLANPEQFF,TGTGCCAGCAGCTCGGTGAACCTAGCGAACCCTGAGCAGTTCTTC
TRBJ2-7,-,TRBD1,13,TRBV27,CASRGRGNYEQYF,TGTGCCAGCAGGGGCAGGGGGAATTACGAGCAGTACTTC
TRBJ2-7,once,-,15,TRBV20-1,CSARDGTSVLLEQYF,TGCAGTGCTAGAGATGGGACTTCAGTACTTTTGGAGCAGTACTTC
TRBJ2-2,-,TRBD2,14,TRBV6-5,CASQRGGYTGELFF,TGTGCCAGTCAGCGGGGGGGCTACACCGGGGAGCTGTTTTTT
TRBJ1-2,few,-,14,TRBV7-8,CASSLLLGGYGYTF,TGTGCCAGCAGCTTACTACTTGGGGGCTATGGCTACACCTTC
TRBJ2-3,-,TRBD2,19,TRBV20-1,CSVRGDSGRVKGLTDTQYF,TGCAGTGTACGGGGAGACAGCGGGAGAGTTAAAGGTTTAACAGATACGCAGTATTTT
TRBJ2-3,-,TRBD1,16,TRBV5-4,CASSFPPGQLTDTQYF,TGTGCCAGCAGCTTCCCCCCGGGACAGTTGACAGATACGCAGTATTTT
TRBJ1-2,-,-,13,TRBV10-3,CATSRGTNYGYTF,TGTGCCACCTCCCGGGGAACTAACTATGGCTACACCTTC
TRBJ2-3,few,TRBD2,18,TRBV7-9,CASTALPGLAGAWDTQYF,TGTGCCAGCACCGCCCTCCCGGGACTAGCGGGAGCATGGGATACGCAGTATTTT
TRBJ1-3,-,TRBD1,14,TRBV10-3,CATHRGISGNTIYF,TGTGCCACCCACAGGGGCATCTCTGGAAACACCATATATTTT
TRBJ2-7,-,-,14,TRBV20-1,CSVPLRGGSYEQYF,TGCAGTGTACCCTTGAGGGGGGGCTCCTACGAGCAGTACTTC
TRBJ2-1,-,-,14,TRBV10-3,CAIAQQSSYNEQFF,TGTGCCATCGCCCAACAGAGCTCCTACAATGAGCAGTTCTTC
TRBJ2-3,-,-,16,TRBV15,CATSDTMTYKDDTQYF,TGTGCCACCAGCGACACGATGACCTATAAAGACGATACGCAGTATTTT
TRBJ2-7,-,TRBD2,19,TRBV29-1,CSVEGLLAGERLSSYEQYF,TGCAGCGTTGAAGGCCTACTAGCGGGAGAACGATTAAGCTCCTACGAGCAGTACTTC
TRBJ2-2,-,-,14,TRBV7-2,CASSLVTNTGELFF,TGTGCCAGCAGCTTAGTGACCAACACCGGGGAGCTGTTTTTT
TRBJ2-3,-,-,15,TRBV27,CASSSRARLGDTQYF,TGTGCCAGCAGTTCGCGCGCTAGACTGGGAGATACGCAGTATTTT
TRBJ2-1,few,TRBD1,16,TRBV6-1,CASSARQGSSGNEQFF,TGTGCCAGCAGTGCCAGACAGGGTTCGTCGGGCAATGAGCAGTTCTTC
TRBJ1-6,many,-,12,TRBV7-2,CASSSERSPLHF,TGTGCCAGCAGCTCTGAGCGTTCACCCCTCCACTTT
TRBJ1-2,-,-,13,TRBV12-3/TRBV12-4,CASSFGQDESYTF,TGTGCCAGCAGTTTTGGGCAGGATGAAAGCTACACCTTC
TRBJ2-3,-,TRBD2,14,TRBV20-1,CSASELAGLDTQYF,TGCAGTGCTAGTGAACTAGCGGGGTTAGATACGCAGTATTTT
TRBJ1-2,-,TRBD1,15,TRBV28,CASSPSPGQGGGYTF,TGTGCCAGCAGTCCCTCCCCTGGACAGGGAGGTGGCTACACCTTC
TRBJ2-5,-,-,16,TRBV7-2,CASSLVSQVTQETQYF,TGTGCCAGCAGCTTAGTTTCGCAGGTGACACAAGAGACCCAGTACTTC
TRBJ1-5,few,-,13,TRBV12-3/TRBV12-4,CASTPQTNQPQHF,TGTGCCAGCACCCCCCAAACCAATCAGCCCCAGCATTTT
TRBJ1-6,many,-,15,TRBV7-2,CASSLGLGFLSPLHF,TGTGCCAGCAGCCTGGGACTGGGGTTTTTATCACCCCTCCACTTT
TRBJ2-5,-,TRBD1,14,TRBV10-3,CAITEGQAGETQYF,TGTGCCATCACCGAAGGACAGGCCGGTGAGACCCAGTACTTC
TRBJ2-3,few,-,16,TRBV5-4,CASSPLGGASTDTQYF,TGTGCCAGCAGCCCATTAGGTGGGGCAAGCACAGATACGCAGTATTTT
TRBJ2-1,-,TRBD1,12,TRBV12-3/TRBV12-4,CASKRGRDEQFF,TGTGCCAGCAAAAGGGGGCGCGATGAGCAGTTCTTC
TRBJ2-7,few,TRBD1,15,TRBV12-3/TRBV12-4,CASSPGTGILYEQYF,TGTGCCAGCAGTCCCGGGACAGGGATCCTCTACGAGCAGTACTTC
TRBJ1-1,few,-,14,TRBV7-2,CASSPLKRGTEAFF,TGTGCCAGCAGCCCCCTAAAAAGGGGAACTGAAGCTTTCTTT
TRBJ2-5,-,-,14,TRBV7-8,CASSLAGYQETQYF,TGTGCCAGCAGCTTGGCCGGCTACCAAGAGACCCAGTACTTC
TRBJ2-1,many,TRBD1,17,TRBV7-8,CASSVNLRDSQNNEQFF,TGTGCCAGCAGCGTAAACCTCCGGGACAGTCAAAACAATGAGCAGTTCTTC
TRBJ2-3,-,TRBD2,16,TRBV11-3,CASSLGAGEVTDTQYF,TGTGCCAGCAGCTTAGGAGCGGGAGAGGTGACAGATACGCAGTATTTT
TRBJ2-5,-,TRBD2,16,TRBV11-2,CASSLSGLVGLETQYF,TGTGCCAGCAGCTTATCGGGACTAGTAGGATTGGAGACCCAGTACTTC
TRBJ2-5,once,-,12,TRBV20-1,CSAKDHLETQYF,TGCAGTGCTAAGGACCACCTAGAGACCCAGTACTTC
TRBJ2-7,few,TRBD1,14,TRBV11-2,CASSRTGTAYEQYF,TGTGCCAGCAGCCGGACTGGGACAGCCTACGAGCAGTACTTC
TRBJ1-1,-,TRBD1,15,TRBV7-2,CASSLTGELGTEAFF,TGTGCCAGCAGCTTGACAGGGGAGCTGGGCACTGAAGCTTTCTTT
TRBJ2-1,-,TRBD2,16,TRBV7-9,CASSLGPLAGSYEQFF,TGTGCCAGCAGCTTAGGGCCACTAGCGGGAAGCTATGAGCAGTTCTTC
TRBJ2-1,many,TRBD2,16,TRBV7-8,CASSFAGLAGAVEQFF,TGTGCCAGCAGCTTCGCGGGACTAGCGGGAGCGGTTGAGCAGTTCTTC
TRBJ1-1,-,-,13,TRBV5-1,CASSRDPNTEAFF,TGCGCCAGCAGCAGGGACCCGAACACTGAAGCTTTCTTT
TRBJ2-3,-,TRBD1,16,TRBV4-1,CASSPGQGHLTDTQYF,TGCGCCAGCAGCCCAGGACAGGGGCACCTCACAGATACGCAGTATTTT